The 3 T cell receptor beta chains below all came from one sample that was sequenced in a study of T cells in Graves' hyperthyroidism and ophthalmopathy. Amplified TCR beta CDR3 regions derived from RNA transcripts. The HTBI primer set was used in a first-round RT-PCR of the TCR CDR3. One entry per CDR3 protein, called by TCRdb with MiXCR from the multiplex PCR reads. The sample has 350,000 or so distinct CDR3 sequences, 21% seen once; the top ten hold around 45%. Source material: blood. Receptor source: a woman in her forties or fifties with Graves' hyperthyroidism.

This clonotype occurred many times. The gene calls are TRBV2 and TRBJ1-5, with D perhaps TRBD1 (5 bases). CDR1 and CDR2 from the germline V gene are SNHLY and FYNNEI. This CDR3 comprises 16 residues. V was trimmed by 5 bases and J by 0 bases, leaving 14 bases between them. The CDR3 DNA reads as TGTGCCAGCAGTTCAGGGATTAGACTTAGCAATCAGCCCCAGCATTTT. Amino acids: CASSSGIRLSNQPQHF.

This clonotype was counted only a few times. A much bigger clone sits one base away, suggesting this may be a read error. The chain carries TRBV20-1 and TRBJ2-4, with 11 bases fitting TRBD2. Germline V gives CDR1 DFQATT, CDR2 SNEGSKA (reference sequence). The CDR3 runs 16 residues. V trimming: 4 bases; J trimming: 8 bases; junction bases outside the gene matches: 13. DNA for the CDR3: TGCAGTGCTAAACGGGGACTAGCGGACGAGTTGGACATTCAGTACTTC. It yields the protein CSAKRGLADELDIQYF.

The CDR3 DNA follows: TGTGCCAGCAGCTTATTAGAGCCCGGACAAGAGAACTACGAGCAGTACTTC. Its protein product is CASSLLEPGQENYEQYF. The rearrangement uses TRBV11-2 and TRBJ2-7, with TRBD1 as a possible D gene (5 bases). The CDR3 is made up of 17 amino acids. CDR1 and CDR2 from the germline V gene are SGHAT and FQNNGV. Trimming pared 2 bases from V and 3 bases from J, leaving 20 bases between.